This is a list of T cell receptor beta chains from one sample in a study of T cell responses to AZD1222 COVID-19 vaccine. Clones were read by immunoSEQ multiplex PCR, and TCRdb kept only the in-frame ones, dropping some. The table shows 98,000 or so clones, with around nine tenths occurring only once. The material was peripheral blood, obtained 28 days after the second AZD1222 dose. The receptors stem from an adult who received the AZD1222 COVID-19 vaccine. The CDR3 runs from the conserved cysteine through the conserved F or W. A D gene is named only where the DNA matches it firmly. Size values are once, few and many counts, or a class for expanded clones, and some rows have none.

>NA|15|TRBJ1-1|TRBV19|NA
CASSPRPVMNTEAFF
TGTGCCAGTAGTCCGCGGCCAGTTATGAACACTGAAGCTTTCTTT
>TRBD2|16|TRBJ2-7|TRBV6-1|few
CASSEETSGRSYEQYF
TGTGCCAGCAGTGAGGAAACTAGCGGGAGGTCCTACGAGCAGTACTTC
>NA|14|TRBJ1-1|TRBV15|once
CATSREKLGTEAFF
TGTGCCACCAGCAGAGAGAAACTGGGGACTGAAGCTTTCTTT
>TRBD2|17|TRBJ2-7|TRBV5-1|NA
CASSLLREATSSYEQYF
TGCGCCAGCAGCTTACTGCGGGAGGCCACCTCATCCTACGAGCAGTACTTC
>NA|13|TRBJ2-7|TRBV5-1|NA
CASSSTGTYEQYF
TGCGCCAGCAGCTCAACAGGGACCTACGAGCAGTACTTC
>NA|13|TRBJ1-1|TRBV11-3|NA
CASSLEGSTEAFF
TGTGCCAGCAGCTTAGAGGGGAGCACTGAAGCTTTCTTT
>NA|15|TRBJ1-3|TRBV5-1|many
CASSLDWGIGNTIYF
TGCGCCAGCAGCTTGGATTGGGGGATTGGAAACACCATATATTTT
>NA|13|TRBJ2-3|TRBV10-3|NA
CAVEGGRTDTQYF
TGTGCCGTCGAGGGGGGGCGCACAGATACGCAGTATTTT
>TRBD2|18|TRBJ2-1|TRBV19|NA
CASSIDVLTSGSFNEQFF
TGTGCCAGTAGTATAGACGTACTAACTAGCGGGAGTTTCAATGAGCAGTTCTTC
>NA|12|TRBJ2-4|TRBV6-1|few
CASSEPRNIQYF
TGTGCCAGCAGTGAGCCTCGGAACATTCAGTACTTC
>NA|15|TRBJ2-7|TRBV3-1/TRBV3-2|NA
CASSPDGYLSDEQYF
TGTGCCAGCAGCCCAGATGGCTACCTTTCCGACGAGCAGTACTTC
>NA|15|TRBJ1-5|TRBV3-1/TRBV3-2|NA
CASSQDARDDQPQHF
TGTGCCAGCAGCCAAGATGCCAGAGACGATCAGCCCCAGCATTTT
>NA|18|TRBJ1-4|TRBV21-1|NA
CASSKVPEVGRGNEKLFF
NA
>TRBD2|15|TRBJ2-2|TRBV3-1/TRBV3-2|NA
CASSAPGLAEGELFF
TGTGCCAGCAGCGCACCGGGACTAGCAGAAGGGGAGCTGTTTTTT
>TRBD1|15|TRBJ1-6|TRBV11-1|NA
CASSWGTGENSPLHF
TGTGCCAGCAGCTGGGGGACAGGGGAGAATTCACCCCTCCACTTT
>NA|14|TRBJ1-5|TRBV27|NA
CASSLGQLNQPQHF
TGTGCCAGCAGTTTAGGGCAGCTTAATCAGCCCCAGCATTTT
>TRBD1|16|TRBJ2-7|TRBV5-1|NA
CASSLNAGQGIYEQYF
TGCGCCAGCAGCTTGAATGCAGGACAGGGAATCTACGAGCAGTACTTC
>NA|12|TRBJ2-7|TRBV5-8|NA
CASSKGRPNGYF
TGTGCCAGCAGCAAGGGACGGCCCAATGGGTACTTC
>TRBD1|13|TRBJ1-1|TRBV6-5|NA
CASTRDRDTEAFF
TGTGCCAGCACTAGGGACAGGGACACTGAAGCTTTCTTT
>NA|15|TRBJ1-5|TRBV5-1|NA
CASSPEGSGNQPQHF
TGCGCCAGCAGCCCGGAGGGGTCGGGCAATCAGCCCCAGCATTTT
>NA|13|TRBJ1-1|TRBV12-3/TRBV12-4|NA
CASSLAANTEAFF
TGTGCCAGCAGTTTGGCAGCGAACACTGAAGCTTTCTTT
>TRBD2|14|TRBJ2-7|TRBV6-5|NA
CASRTSGTSYEQYF
TGTGCCAGCAGGACTAGCGGGACTTCCTACGAGCAGTACTTC
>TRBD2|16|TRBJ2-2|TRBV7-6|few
CASSLGGLAGSGELFF
TGTGCCAGCAGCCTAGGGGGACTAGCGGGATCCGGGGAGCTGTTTTTT
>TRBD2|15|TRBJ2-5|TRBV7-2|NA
CASSSTSGRVGTQYF
TGTGCCAGCAGCTCGACTAGCGGGAGGGTTGGGACCCAGTACTTC
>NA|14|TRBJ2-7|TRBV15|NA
CASPGRDSSYEQYF
TGTGCCTCACCGGGCAGGGATAGCTCCTACGAGCAGTACTTC
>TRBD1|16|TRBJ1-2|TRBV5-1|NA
CASSQTPQGYDYGYTF
TGCGCCAGCAGCCAGACCCCACAGGGGTACGACTATGGCTACACCTTC
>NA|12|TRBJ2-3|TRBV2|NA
CASMGLADTQYF
TGTGCCAGCATGGGGCTTGCAGATACGCAGTATTTT
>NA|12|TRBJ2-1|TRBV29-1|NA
CSVGRDVDEQFF
TGCAGCGTTGGGCGGGATGTTGATGAGCAGTTCTTC
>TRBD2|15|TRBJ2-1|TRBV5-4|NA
CASSAASGTYNEQFF
TGTGCCAGCAGCGCCGCTAGCGGAACCTACAATGAGCAGTTCTTC
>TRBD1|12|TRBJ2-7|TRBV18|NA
CASSLRDREQYF
TGTGCCAGCTCGCTCCGGGACAGAGAGCAGTACTTC
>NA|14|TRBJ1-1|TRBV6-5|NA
CASSYRENLREAFF
TGTGCCAGCAGTTACAGGGAGAATCTTCGTGAAGCTTTCTTT
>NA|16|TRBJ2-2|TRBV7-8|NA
CASSLTAGRGFGELFF
TGTGCCAGCAGCTTAACAGCGGGGAGGGGGTTCGGGGAGCTGTTTTTT
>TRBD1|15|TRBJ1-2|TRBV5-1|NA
CASTVGDRQGYGYTF
TGCGCCAGCACCGTGGGGGATCGACAGGGCTATGGCTACACCTTC
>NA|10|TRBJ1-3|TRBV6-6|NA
CCSYGNTIYF
TGCTGTAGTTATGGAAACACCATATATTTT
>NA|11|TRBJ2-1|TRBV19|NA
CASTESYEQFF
TGTGCCAGTACGGAGTCGTATGAGCAGTTCTTC
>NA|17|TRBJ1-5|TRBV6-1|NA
CASSEEEVGARNQPQHF
TGTGCCAGCAGTGAAGAGGAGGTGGGGGCCCGCAATCAGCCCCAGCATTTT
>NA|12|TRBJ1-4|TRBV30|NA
CAWDSRYEKLFF
TGTGCCTGGGACTCTCGGTACGAAAAACTGTTTTTT
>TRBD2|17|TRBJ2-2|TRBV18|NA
CASSSLLQREHTGELFF
TGTGCCAGCTCATCGCTTTTACAGCGGGAACACACCGGGGAGCTGTTTTTT
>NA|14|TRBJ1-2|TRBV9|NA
CASSSTRGGYGYTF
TGTGCCAGCAGCTCCACGCGGGGCGGCTATGGCTACACCTTC
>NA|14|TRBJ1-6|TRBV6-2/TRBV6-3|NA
CASSYLSLDSPLHF
TGTGCCAGCAGTTACCTCTCATTGGATTCACCCCTCCACTTT
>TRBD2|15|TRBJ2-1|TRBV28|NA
CASSEASGRHNEQFF
TGTGCCAGCAGCGAGGCCAGCGGGAGACACAATGAGCAGTTCTTC
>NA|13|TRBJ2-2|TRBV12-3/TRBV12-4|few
CASSLQNTGELFF
TGTGCCAGCAGTTTACAGAACACCGGGGAGCTGTTTTTT
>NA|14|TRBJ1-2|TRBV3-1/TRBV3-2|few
CASSQAFGLNGYTF
TGTGCCAGCAGCCAGGCCTTTGGGCTCAATGGCTACACCTTC